This TCR beta chain derives from a study of graft-versus-host responses after intestinal transplantation. Across the study: Anti-thymocyte globulin was used for induction in all recipients, who then took tacrolimus and steroids for about three years.

The germline V gene has CDR1 KGHSH and CDR2 LQKENI. The V and J ends lost 4 bases and 0 bases respectively, with 21 bases between them. The CDR3 is 19 amino acids. Whole-study results and caveats: Maximum circulating GvH clone levels tracked with early post-transplant HvG decreases. Ileal or blood samples showed some GvH clones first, and such clones were also found in recipient marrow. Allograft clonal ratios (graft-versus-host to host-versus-graft) were high in patients who had graft-donor T cell macrochimerism.

Comment on this clone: Its specificity is not known.

Method: immunoSEQ multiplex PCR; TCRdb's copy keeps in-frame clones and lacks some. Of 62,000 or so clones in the sample, 70% to 90% were seen once. This clonotype originated in a human patient who received an intestinal transplant, so some T cells may come from the graft donor. The sample here was PBMCs, taken 26 days after transplant. The chain combines TRBV18 with TRBJ2-2; D not certain. The CDR3 is CASSRRQAVPPTNTGELFF. The CDR3 bases are TGTGCCAGCTCACGACGACAAGCTGTTCCCCCTACGAACACCGGGGAGCTGTTTTTT.